The 12 T cell receptor beta chains presented below share a single source sample, sequenced in a study of PD-L1 blockade in urothelial cancer. Generated by immunoSEQ multiplex PCR, the TCRdb table keeps only in-frame clones and is missing some. Of about 72,000 clones in the sample, about 86% were seen once. Specified time point: pretreatment peripheral blood. Here the sequenced sample was PBMCs, taken around atezolizumab (anti-PD-L1) treatment. These receptors all stem from a man in his sixties with urothelial cancer.

This sequence joins TRBV5-6 and TRBJ2-7; the D is unclear. The CDR3 runs 17 residues. Between the trimmed V and J ends, which lost 4 bases and 0 bases, there was a span of 20 bases. The germline V gene encodes CDR1 SGHDT and CDR2 YYEEEE. The CDR3 reads CASSQLRGRRSSYEQYF. CDR3 coding DNA: TGTGCCAGCAGCCAGCTACGAGGCCGCCGTAGCTCCTACGAGCAGTACTTC.

This rearrangement joins TRBV29-1 to TRBJ1-2; TRBD1 agrees at 10 bases. V dropped 0 bases and J dropped 8; count of bases not matched to a gene: 9. This CDR3 has 15 residues. Germline V lookup: CDR1 SQVTM, CDR2 ANQGSEA. The CDR3 sequence: CSVEESGQGLRGYTF. The CDR3 coding sequence is TGCAGCGTTGAAGAGTCGGGACAGGGGTTGAGAGGCTACACCTTC.

This chain joins TRBV29-1 and TRBJ1-2; TRBD1 matches at 10 bases. Per the germline V gene, CDR1 is SQVTM and CDR2 is ANQGSEA. The CDR3 spans 13 residues. V was clipped by 2 bases and J by 5 bases; unmatched bases: 2. The CDR3 DNA is TGCAGCGTTGAAAGGGACAGGGGATATGGCTACACCTTC. Translating it yields CSVERDRGYGYTF. Using reference TRBV29-1 and TRBJ1-2 for the parts outside the CDR3, the full variable domain is SAVISQKPSRDICQRGTSLTIQCQVDSQVTMMFWYRQQPGQSLTLIATANQGSEATYESGFVIDKFPISRPNLTFSTLTVSNMSPEDSSIYLCSVERDRGYGYTFGSGTRLTVV.

V and J are TRBV27 and TRBJ2-5; 10 bases map to TRBD2. V shed 6 bases, J shed 5 bases, and the junction held 9 bases outside the gene matches. The CDR3 is 15 residues long. The germline gives CDR1 MNHEY, CDR2 SMNVEV (reference sequence). CDR3 nucleotide sequence: TGTGCCAGCAGCTCTCTGCTACTAGCGGGGGAGACCCAGTACTTC. Its translation: CASSSLLLAGETQYF.

The V and J genes are TRBV10-3 and TRBJ2-1, with TRBD2 matching over 13 bases. Looked up from germline, CDR1 is ENHRY and CDR2 is SYGVKD. The CDR3 extends over 14 amino acids. The V and J ends lost 5 bases and 9 bases, in that order; junction bases with no gene match: 4. The DNA for the CDR3 is TGTGCCATCAGTACTAGCGGGGGGGCAAGTGAGCAGTTCTTC. Amino acid sequence: CAISTSGGASEQFF.

This chain links TRBV28 with TRBJ2-1; D might be TRBD2 (6 bases). V was trimmed by 5 bases and J by 5 bases, leaving 13 bases between them. Germline CDR1 MDHEN, CDR2 SYDVKM. CDR3 length: 14 amino acids. CDR3 DNA: TGTGCCAGCAGTGGATTTGCGGGAAACAATGAGCAGTTCTTC. Protein: CASSGFAGNNEQFF.

The chain combines TRBV11-1 with TRBJ2-5; 15 bases line up with TRBD2. Germline CDR1 SGHAT, CDR2 FQDESV (reference sequence). V shed 3 bases and J 5 bases; nucleotides not matched to a gene: 4. This CDR3 has 16 amino acids. The CDR3 loop is CASSFGLAGGPETQYF. Here the CDR3 DNA reads TGTGCCAGCAGCTTCGGACTAGCGGGGGGGCCCGAGACCCAGTACTTC.

The chain joins TRBV6-1 to TRBJ2-5; 7 bases match TRBD2. The CDR3 extends over 13 amino acids. Germline CDR1 MNHNS, CDR2 SASEGT. Trimming at V came to 7 bases and at J to 1 base, leaving 3 bases not matched to a gene. The CDR3 is CASIKRGQETQYF. The CDR3 nucleotides are TGTGCCAGCATAAAGCGGGGCCAAGAGACCCAGTACTTC.

The J gene is TRBJ2-5, the V gene TRBV9, with D possibly TRBD2 on 6 matching bases. The J call may be faulty, since TRBJ2-7 better matches the DNA end. This CDR3 has 16 amino acids. Germline CDR1 SGDLS, CDR2 YYNGEE. DNA for the CDR3: TGTGCCAGCAGCCCGGGACTCACCGGGAGCTCCTACGAGCAGTACTTC. The encoded protein is CASSPGLTGSSYEQYF.

The CDR3 DNA is TGCGCCAGCAGCTTGGCCGCTAGGGAGACCCAGTACTTC. Encoded protein: CASSLAARETQYF. The genes are TRBV5-1 and TRBJ2-5; D gene ambiguous. This CDR3 comprises 13 residues. Germline lookup yields CDR1 SGHRS and CDR2 YFSETQ. Trimming left V 0 bases short and J 5 bases short, with 8 bases between.

The sample holds one count of this clone. V gene TRBV4-1 combines with J gene TRBJ1-1; no clear D gene. The V end lost 6 bases, the J end lost 0 bases, and 8 bases lay between the germline ends. This CDR3 comprises 13 residues. CDR1 is MGHRA, CDR2 YSYEKL, per germline. CDR3 bases: TGCGCCAGCAGATTTACACTGAACACTGAAGCTTTCTTT. This codes for CASRFTLNTEAFF.

The chain combines TRBV6-5 with TRBJ2-7, with TRBD1 as a possible D gene (7 bases). Germline loops: CDR1 MNHEY, CDR2 SVGAGI. Trimming removed 8 bases at V and 5 bases at J, with 10 bases between. This CDR3 has 11 residues. The CDR3 coding sequence is TGTGCCAGCGGGGGGACAGACGAGCAGTACTTC. Translation gives CASGGTDEQYF.